One sample yielded the 3 T cell receptor beta chains listed below, sequenced in a study of shared clonotypes between healthy human individuals. Method: immunoSEQ multiplex PCR; TCRdb's copy keeps in-frame clones and lacks some. This table holds 2 million to 2.5 million clones, about 95% found once. CD45RO negativity and positive selection for CCR7 defined naive CD8 cells, a population that excluded terminally differentiated effector memory CD45RA+ cells. Sequencing was done on a sample of naive CD8+ T cells sorted from blood. The receptors were gathered from a man younger than 35 in good health.

The chain uses TRBV4-1 and TRBJ2-7; possibly TRBD2 for D (6 bases). This CDR3 has 15 residues. CDR1 is MGHRA, CDR2 YSYEKL, per germline. Trimming shortened V by 0 bases and J by 5 bases, and 14 bases separated the two germline ends. In DNA form, the CDR3 reads TGCGCCAGCAGCCAAGATGGGAAGGACTACGACGAGCAGTACTTC. This sequence encodes CASSQDGKDYDEQYF.

This sequence joins TRBV6-5 and TRBJ1-4, with D uncertain. V lost 0 bases and J lost 7, with 9 bases in between. Per the germline V gene, CDR1 is MNHEY and CDR2 is SVGAGI. This CDR3 spans 14 amino acids. This CDR3 reads CASSYSGAGEKLFF. The CDR3 coding sequence is TGTGCCAGCAGTTACTCGGGCGCTGGTGAAAAACTGTTTTTT.

The genes are TRBV5-1 and TRBJ2-2, with D tentatively TRBD1 (6 bases). Trimming pared 7 bases from V and 0 bases from J, leaving 19 bases between. Germline V gives CDR1 SGHRS, CDR2 YFSETQ. The CDR3 runs 17 residues. CDR3 loop: CASLALGTTTNTGELFF. Here the CDR3 DNA reads TGCGCCAGCCTTGCTCTCGGGACAACGACGAACACCGGGGAGCTGTTTTTT.